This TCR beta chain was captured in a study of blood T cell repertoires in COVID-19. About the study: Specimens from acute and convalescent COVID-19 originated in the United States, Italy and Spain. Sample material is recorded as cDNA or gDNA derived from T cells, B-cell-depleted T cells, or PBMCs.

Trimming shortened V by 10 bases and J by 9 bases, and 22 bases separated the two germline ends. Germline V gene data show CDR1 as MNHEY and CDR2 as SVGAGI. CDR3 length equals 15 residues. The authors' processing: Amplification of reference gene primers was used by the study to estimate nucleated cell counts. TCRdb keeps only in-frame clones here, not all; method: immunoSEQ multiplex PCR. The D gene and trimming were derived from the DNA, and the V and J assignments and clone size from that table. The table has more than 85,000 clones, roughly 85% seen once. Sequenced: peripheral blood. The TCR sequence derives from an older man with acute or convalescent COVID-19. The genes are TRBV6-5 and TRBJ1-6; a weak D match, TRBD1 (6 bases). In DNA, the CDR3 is TGTGCCACCGACCAAGGGCAGGGGACCTCTTCACCCCTCCACTTT. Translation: CATDQGQGTSSPLHF.